This T cell receptor beta chain was identified during a study of PD-1 blockade in classical Hodgkin lymphoma. About the study: Nivolumab dosed at 3 mg/kg went to patients intravenously every 2 weeks. Notes on the study in general: Before treatment, TCR diversity in newly diagnosed patients was reportedly lower than in healthy donors. Patients starting nivolumab under 1 year after ASCT were excluded.

Here immunoSEQ multiplex PCR was the method, and the copy in TCRdb shows in-frame clones only, minus some. The sample has 25,000 to 30,000 clones, 83% seen once; the top ten hold about a fifth. This clone was found once. What it recognizes is unknown. Brentuximab vedotin exposure varied, and every patient relapsed after autologous stem cell transplantation. V dropped 1 base and J dropped 6; count of bases not matched to a gene: 8. Per the germline V gene, CDR1 is KGHSH and CDR2 is LQKENI. This CDR3 has 16 amino acids. This chain links TRBV18 with TRBJ1-5, with 8 bases aligning to TRBD1. This clonotype originated in a human donor with classical Hodgkin lymphoma. The material sequenced was peripheral blood mononuclear cells (PBMCs), taken before the second cycle of nivolumab. The CDR3 sequence: CASSPQQGEWGQPQHF. CDR3 coding DNA: TGTGCCAGCTCACCACAACAGGGGGAATGGGGTCAGCCCCAGCATTTT.